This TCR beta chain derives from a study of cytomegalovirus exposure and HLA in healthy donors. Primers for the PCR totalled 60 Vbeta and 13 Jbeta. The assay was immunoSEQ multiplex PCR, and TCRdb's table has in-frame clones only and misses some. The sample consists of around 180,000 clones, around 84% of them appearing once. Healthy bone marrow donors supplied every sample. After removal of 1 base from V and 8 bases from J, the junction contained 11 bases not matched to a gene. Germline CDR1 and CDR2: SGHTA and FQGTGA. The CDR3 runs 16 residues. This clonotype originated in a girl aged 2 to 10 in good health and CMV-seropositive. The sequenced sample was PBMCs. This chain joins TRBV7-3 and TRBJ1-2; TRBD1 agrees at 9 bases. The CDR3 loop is CASSLNAPGQGKGYTF. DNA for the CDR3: TGTGCCAGCAGCTTAAATGCACCGGGACAGGGAAAGGGCTACACCTTC.